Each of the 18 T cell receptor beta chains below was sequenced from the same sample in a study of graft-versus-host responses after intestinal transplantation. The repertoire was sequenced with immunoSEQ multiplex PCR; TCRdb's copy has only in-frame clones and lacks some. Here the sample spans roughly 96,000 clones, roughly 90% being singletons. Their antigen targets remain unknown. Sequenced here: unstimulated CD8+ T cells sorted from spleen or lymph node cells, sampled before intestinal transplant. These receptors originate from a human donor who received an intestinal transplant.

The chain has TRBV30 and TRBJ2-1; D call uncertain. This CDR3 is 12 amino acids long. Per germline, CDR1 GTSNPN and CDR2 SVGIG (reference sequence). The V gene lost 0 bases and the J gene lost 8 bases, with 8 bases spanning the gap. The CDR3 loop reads CAWSVTVDEQFF. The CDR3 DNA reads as TGTGCCTGGAGTGTCACGGTCGATGAGCAGTTCTTC.

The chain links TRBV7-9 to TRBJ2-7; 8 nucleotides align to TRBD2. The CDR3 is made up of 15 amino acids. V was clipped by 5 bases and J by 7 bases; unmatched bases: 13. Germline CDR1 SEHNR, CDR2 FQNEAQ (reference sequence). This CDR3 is CASSGLTGGAGEQYF. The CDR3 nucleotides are TGTGCCAGCAGCGGCTTAACGGGAGGGGCGGGTGAGCAGTACTTC.

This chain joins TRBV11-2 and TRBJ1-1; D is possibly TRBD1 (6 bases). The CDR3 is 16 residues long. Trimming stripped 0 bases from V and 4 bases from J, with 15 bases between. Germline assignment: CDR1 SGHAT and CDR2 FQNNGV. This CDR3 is CASSLELRGLGTEAFF. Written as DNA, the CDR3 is TGTGCCAGCAGCTTAGAGCTCAGGGGATTGGGCACTGAAGCTTTCTTT.

CDR3 in amino acids: CASSEEAVYGYTF. The CDR3 DNA is TGTGCCAGCAGTGAAGAGGCGGTCTATGGCTACACCTTC. The V and J genes are TRBV2 and TRBJ1-2; no reliable D call. CDR3 length: 13 residues. Between the trimmed V and J ends, which lost 1 base and 4 bases, there was a span of 7 bases. Germline assignment: CDR1 SNHLY and CDR2 FYNNEI.

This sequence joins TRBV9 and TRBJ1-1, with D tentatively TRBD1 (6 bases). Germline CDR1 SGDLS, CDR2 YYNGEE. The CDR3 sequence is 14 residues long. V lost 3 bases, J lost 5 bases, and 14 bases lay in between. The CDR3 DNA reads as TGTGCCAGCAGCGGGGAACAGGGTCGAACTGAAGCTTTCTTT. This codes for CASSGEQGRTEAFF.

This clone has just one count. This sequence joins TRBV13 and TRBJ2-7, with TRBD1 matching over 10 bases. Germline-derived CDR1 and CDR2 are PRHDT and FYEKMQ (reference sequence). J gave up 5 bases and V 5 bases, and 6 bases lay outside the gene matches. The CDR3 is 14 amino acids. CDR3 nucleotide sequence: TGTGCCAGCAGCCTGTGGGACAGGGGAAACGAGCAGTACTTC. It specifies CASSLWDRGNEQYF.

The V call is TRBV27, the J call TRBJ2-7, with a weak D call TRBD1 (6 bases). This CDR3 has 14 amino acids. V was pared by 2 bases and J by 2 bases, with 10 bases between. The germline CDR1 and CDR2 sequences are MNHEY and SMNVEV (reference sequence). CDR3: CASSLGDTTYEQYF. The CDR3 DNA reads TGTGCCAGCAGTTTAGGGGACACCACCTACGAGCAGTACTTC.

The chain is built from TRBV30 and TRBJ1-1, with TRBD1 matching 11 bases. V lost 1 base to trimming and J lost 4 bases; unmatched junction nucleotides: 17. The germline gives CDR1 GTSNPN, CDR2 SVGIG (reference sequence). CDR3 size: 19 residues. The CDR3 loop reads CAWSESIIGQGAFGTEAFF. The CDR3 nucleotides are TGTGCCTGGAGTGAGTCGATTATTGGACAGGGGGCGTTTGGCACTGAAGCTTTCTTT.

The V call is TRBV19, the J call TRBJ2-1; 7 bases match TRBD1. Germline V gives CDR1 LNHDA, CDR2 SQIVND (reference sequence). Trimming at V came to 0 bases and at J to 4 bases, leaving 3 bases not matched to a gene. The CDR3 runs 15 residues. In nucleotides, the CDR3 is TGTGCCAGTAGTATAGAACCGGGACAGTACAATGAGCAGTTCTTC. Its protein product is CASSIEPGQYNEQFF.

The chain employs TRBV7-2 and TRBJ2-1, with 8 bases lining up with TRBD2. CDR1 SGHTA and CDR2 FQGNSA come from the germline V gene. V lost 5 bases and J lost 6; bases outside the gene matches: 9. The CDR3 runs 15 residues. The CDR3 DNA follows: TGTGCCAGCAGCCCCGGGGGGGGGACCTTCAATGAGCAGTTCTTC. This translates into CASSPGGGTFNEQFF.

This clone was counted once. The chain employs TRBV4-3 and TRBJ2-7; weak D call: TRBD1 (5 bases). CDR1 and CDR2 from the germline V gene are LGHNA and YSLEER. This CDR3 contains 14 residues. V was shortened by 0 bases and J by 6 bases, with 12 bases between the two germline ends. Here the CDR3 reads CASSQDPGWSEQYF. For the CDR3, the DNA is TGCGCCAGCAGCCAAGATCCAGGGTGGAGCGAGCAGTACTTC.

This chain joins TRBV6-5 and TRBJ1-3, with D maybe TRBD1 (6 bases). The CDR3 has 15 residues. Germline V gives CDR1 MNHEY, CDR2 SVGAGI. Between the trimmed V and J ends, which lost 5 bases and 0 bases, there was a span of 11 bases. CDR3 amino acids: CASSTGPYSGNTIYF. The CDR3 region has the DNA TGTGCCAGCAGTACAGGGCCGTACTCTGGAAACACCATATATTTT.

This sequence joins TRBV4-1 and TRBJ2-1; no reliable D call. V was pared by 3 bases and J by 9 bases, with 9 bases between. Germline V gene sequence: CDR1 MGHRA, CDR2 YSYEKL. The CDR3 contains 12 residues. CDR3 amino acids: CASSHRTPEQFF. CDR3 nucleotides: TGCGCCAGCAGCCACCGTACTCCTGAGCAGTTCTTC.

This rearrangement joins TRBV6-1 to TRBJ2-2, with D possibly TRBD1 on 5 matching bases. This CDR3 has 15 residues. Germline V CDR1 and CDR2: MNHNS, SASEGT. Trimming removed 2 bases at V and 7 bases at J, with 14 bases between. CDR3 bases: TGTGCCAGCAGTGAACTCTTCTCAAGGGGCGGGGAGCTGTTTTTT. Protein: CASSELFSRGGELFF.

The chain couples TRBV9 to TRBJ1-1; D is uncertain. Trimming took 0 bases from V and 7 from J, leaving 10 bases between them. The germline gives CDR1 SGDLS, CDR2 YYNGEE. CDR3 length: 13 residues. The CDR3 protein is CASSVAEGGEAFF. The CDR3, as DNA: TGTGCCAGCAGCGTAGCTGAGGGCGGTGAAGCTTTCTTT.

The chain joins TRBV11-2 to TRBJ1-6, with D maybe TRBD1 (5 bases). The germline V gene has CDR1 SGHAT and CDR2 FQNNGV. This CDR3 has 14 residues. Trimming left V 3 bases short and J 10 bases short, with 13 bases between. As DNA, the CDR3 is TGTGCCAGCAGCTTGAAAGGGGCGAGATCACCCCTCCACTTT. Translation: CASSLKGARSPLHF. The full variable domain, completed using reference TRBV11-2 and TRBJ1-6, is EAGVAQSPRYKIIEKRQSVAFWCNPISGHATLYWYQQILGQGPKLLIQFQNNGVVDDSQLPKDRFSAERLKGVDSTLKIQPAKLEDSAVYLCASSLKGARSPLHFGNGTRLTVT.

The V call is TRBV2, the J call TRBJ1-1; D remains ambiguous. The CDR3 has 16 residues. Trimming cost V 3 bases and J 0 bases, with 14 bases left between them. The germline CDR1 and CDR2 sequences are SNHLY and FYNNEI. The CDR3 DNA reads TGTGCCAGCAGTGATATTTCCGGTATAATGAACACTGAAGCTTTCTTT. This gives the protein CASSDISGIMNTEAFF.

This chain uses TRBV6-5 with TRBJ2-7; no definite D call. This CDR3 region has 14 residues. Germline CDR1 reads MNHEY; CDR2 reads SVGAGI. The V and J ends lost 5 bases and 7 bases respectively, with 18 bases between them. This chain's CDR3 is CASSEEAFPEEQYF. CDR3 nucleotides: TGTGCCAGCAGTGAAGAAGCGTTTCCGGAGGAGCAGTACTTC.